This TCR beta chain was identified during a study of cytomegalovirus exposure and HLA in healthy donors. CDR1 MNHNS and CDR2 SASEGT come from the germline V gene. This CDR3 region has 15 residues. The V gene lost 1 base and the J gene lost 4 bases, with 11 bases spanning the gap. The PCR was carried out with 60 Vbeta primers and 13 Jbeta primers. Here immunoSEQ multiplex PCR was the method, and the copy in TCRdb shows in-frame clones only, minus some. The repertoire shows 50,000 to 80,000 clones; the top ten hold 3.6%. The sequencing sample was made of PBMCs. The V gene is TRBV6-1, the J gene TRBJ2-1; perhaps TRBD2 as D (5 bases). This receptor was obtained from a woman aged 18-35 years in good health and CMV-seronegative. The CDR3 bases are TGTGCCAGCAGTGAAGATCGGGGTGGGTACAATGAGCAGTTCTTC. Its protein is CASSEDRGGYNEQFF.